Included here is one TCR beta chain sequence, with context. Its antigen is unknown. The sample holds no much larger clone one base away, and base qualities are not on file. The data derive from a study of blood T cell repertoires in COVID-19 (dated by TCRdb to the early 2020s). Regarding the research as a whole: Collaborator samples came from the United States, Italy and Spain and covered acute and convalescent phases of COVID-19. Where available, HLA class I and class II types were taken from metadata supplied by the sample provider and were not determined by assay-based typing. The sample metadata nearly always contained a de-identified subject ID, COVID-19 status, age in years and sex. Samples were obtained from the ongoing ImmuneRACE study (first 160 participants) and from approximately 1,200 subjects provided by 6 global collaborators. A freely available public database, intended as a resource for researchers studying the immune response to SARS-CoV-2, is where the repertoires were released. Deeply sampled blood TCRbeta repertoires from subjects exposed to, actively infected with, or recovered from COVID-19 were included in the dataset. The prospective study material was composed of cDNA or gDNA derived from T cells, B-cell-depleted T cells, or PBMCs. The paper as a whole reports these results and caveats: Clinical and demographic metadata were provided uncurated, with the amount varying by source and participant.

The immunoSEQ Assay, a bias-controlled multiplex PCR, was used to amplify TCRbeta CDR3 regions from genomic DNA. As for the original processing: Within the assay, amplification of reference gene primers was used to estimate how many nucleated cells each sample contained. Sequence reads were collapsed and filtered to measure the absolute abundance of every unique TCRbeta CDR3 rearrangement. For each sample, productive Simpson clonality was calculated as the square root of Simpson's diversity index across productive rearrangements. TCRdb mirrors the immuneACCESS table, restricted to in-frame sequences. Some clones are absent from its copies; in checked studies, under half trace to an unresolved V gene, and the reason for the others is unknown. For V, J and clone size, that table is used; D and trimming come from the DNA. For this sample the table gives roughly 310,000 clones, of which roughly nine tenths were detected only once. The top ten clones comprise 2% to 3% of the sample.

V and J are truncated by 4 bases and 4 bases respectively, leaving an intervening sequence of 16 bases. CDR1 and CDR2, per the germline V gene (reference sequence), are LGHDT and YNNKEL. Spanning cysteine to phenylalanine, the CDR3 consists of 15 amino acids. The CDR3 DNA has 45 bases and is translated from base 1. In the prospective study, participants were about 18 to 100 years old, resided in 24 geographic areas of the United States, and were enrolled through a virtual design. To assign participants to cohorts, the prospective study relied on clinical history that participants themselves reported in a screening survey and a study questionnaire. Recovered participants in ImmuneRACE Cohort 3 were defined as having two consecutive negative NP/OP PCR tests, clearance from a healthcare professional, or resolution of symptoms. Mobile phlebotomists in the prospective study collected whole blood, serum and a nasopharyngeal or oropharyngeal swab from every participant. Prospective study participants could optionally give additional blood draws and questionnaires over an approximately 2-month period. Before DNA extraction, blood samples from the prospective study were shipped at room temperature or frozen.

The sequencing input was PBMCs or T cells enriched from blood (not recorded which). The source of this sequence is a man in his sixties who had recovered from COVID-19. The sequence is built from TRBV3-1 (or the pseudogene TRBV3-2) and TRBJ2-5; 7 matching bases give a weak D call of TRBD2. Read as DNA, the sequence is TGTGCCAGCAGCCCACTAGAGGGGGGGGGAGAGACCCAGTACTTC. Its product reads: CASSPLEGGGETQYF.